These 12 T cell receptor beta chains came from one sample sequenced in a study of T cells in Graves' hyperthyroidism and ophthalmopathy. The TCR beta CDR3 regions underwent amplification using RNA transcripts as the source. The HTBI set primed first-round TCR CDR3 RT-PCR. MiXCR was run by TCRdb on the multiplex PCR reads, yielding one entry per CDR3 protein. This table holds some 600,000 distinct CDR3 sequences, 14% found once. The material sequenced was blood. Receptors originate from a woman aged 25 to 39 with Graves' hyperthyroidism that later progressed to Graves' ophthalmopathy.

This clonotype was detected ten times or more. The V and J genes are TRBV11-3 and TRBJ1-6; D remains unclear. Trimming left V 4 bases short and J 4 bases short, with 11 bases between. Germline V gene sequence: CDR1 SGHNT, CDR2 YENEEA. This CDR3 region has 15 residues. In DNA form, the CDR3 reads TGTGCCAGCAGCTCGCAAGCGATTTATAATTCACCCCTCCACTTT. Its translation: CASSSQAIYNSPLHF.

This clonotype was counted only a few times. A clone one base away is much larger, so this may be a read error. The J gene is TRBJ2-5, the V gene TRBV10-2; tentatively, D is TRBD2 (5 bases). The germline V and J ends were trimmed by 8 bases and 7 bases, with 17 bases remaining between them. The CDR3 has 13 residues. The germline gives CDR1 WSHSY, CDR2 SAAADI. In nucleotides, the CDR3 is TGCGCCAGCCTGGACCCGAATGGAGGGACCCAGTACTTC. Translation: CASLDPNGGTQYF.

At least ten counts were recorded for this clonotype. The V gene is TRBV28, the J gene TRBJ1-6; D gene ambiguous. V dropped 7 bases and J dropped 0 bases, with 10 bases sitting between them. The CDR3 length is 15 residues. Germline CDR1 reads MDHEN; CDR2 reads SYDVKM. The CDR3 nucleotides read TGTGCCAGCAATGGCCAAACCTCCTATAATTCACCCCTCCACTTT. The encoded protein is CASNGQTSYNSPLHF.

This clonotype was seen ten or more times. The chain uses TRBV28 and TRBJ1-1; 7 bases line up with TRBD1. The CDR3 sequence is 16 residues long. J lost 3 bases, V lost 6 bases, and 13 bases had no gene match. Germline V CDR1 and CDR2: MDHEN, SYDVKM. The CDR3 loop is CASRTYPGTAHTEAFF. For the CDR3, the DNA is TGTGCCAGCAGAACCTACCCCGGGACAGCTCACACTGAAGCTTTCTTT.

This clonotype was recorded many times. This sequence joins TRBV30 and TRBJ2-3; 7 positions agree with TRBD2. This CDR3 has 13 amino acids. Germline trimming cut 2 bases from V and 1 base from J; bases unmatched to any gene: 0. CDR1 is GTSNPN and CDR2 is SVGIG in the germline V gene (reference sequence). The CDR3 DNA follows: TGTGCCTGGAGTCTAGCGGGCACAGATACGCAGTATTTT. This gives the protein CAWSLAGTDTQYF.

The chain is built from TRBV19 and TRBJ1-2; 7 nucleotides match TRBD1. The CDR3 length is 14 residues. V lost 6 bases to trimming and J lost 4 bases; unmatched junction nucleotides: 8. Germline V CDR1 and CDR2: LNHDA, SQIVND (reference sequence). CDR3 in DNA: TGTGCCAGTAGAAGGTCCCGGGACAGCTATGGCTACACCTTC. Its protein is CASRRSRDSYGYTF.

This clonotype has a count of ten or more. CDR3 sequence reads: CASSLPRTEGNEKLFF. DNA of the CDR3: TGTGCCAGTAGTTTACCACGGACAGAGGGCAATGAAAAACTGTTTTTT. This chain links TRBV19 with TRBJ1-4; tentative D call: TRBD1 (6 bases). Between the trimmed V and J ends, which lost 5 bases and 5 bases, there was a span of 18 bases. Per germline, CDR1 LNHDA and CDR2 SQIVND (reference sequence). This CDR3 spans 16 amino acids.

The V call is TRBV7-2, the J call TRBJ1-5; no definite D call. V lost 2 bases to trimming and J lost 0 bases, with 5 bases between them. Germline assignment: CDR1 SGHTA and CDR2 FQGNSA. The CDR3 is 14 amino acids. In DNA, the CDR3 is TGTGCCAGCAGCTTATGGGGTAGCAATCAGCCCCAGCATTTT. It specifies CASSLWGSNQPQHF.

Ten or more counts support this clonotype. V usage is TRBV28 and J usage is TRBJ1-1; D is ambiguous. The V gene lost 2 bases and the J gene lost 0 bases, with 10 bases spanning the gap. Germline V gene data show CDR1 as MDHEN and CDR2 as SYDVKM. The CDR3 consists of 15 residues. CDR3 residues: CASSLAAALNTEAFF. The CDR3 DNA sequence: TGTGCCAGCAGTTTAGCAGCAGCCTTGAACACTGAAGCTTTCTTT.

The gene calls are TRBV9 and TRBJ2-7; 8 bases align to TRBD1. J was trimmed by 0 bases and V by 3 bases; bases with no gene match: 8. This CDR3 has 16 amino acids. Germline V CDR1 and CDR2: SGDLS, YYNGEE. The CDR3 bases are TGTGCCAGCAGCGCGACGACAGGGGCCAGCTCCTACGAGCAGTACTTC. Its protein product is CASSATTGASSYEQYF.

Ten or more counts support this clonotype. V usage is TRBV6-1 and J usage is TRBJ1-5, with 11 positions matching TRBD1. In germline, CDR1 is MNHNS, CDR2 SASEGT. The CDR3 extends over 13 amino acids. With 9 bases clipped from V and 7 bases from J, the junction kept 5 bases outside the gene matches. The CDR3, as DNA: TGTGCCAGTATTGGGACAGGGGGACAGCCCCAGCATTTT. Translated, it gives CASIGTGGQPQHF.

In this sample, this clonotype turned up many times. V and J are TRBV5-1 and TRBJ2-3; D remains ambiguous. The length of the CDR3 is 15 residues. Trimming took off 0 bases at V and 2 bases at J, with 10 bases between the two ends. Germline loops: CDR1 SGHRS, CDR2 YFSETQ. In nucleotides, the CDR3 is TGCGCCAGCAGCTTGGATACTATATACACAGATACGCAGTATTTT. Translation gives CASSLDTIYTDTQYF.